One and the same sample provided the 25 T cell receptor beta chains below, sequenced in a study of blood T cell repertoires in COVID-19. The assay was immunoSEQ multiplex PCR, and TCRdb's table has in-frame clones only and misses some. The sample holds over 150,000 clones, approximately 85% seen once. Material for sequencing was peripheral blood. These TCRs come from a man aged 55 to 70 with COVID-19, enrolled during active disease.

The chain employs TRBV7-9 and TRBJ1-2; D is perhaps TRBD1 (6 bases). This CDR3 is 13 amino acids long. CDR1 SEHNR and CDR2 FQNEAQ come from the germline V gene (reference sequence). V was clipped by 4 bases and J by 8 bases, with 14 bases between them. CDR3 region: CASSSAGVRGYTF. For the CDR3, the DNA is TGTGCCAGCAGCTCTGCAGGGGTTCGCGGCTACACCTTC.

The rearrangement uses TRBV19 and TRBJ1-3; possibly TRBD1 for D (5 bases). Germline V gene sequence: CDR1 LNHDA, CDR2 SQIVND (reference sequence). This CDR3 has 15 amino acids. The V end lost 3 bases, the J end lost 2 bases, and 11 bases lay between the germline ends. DNA for the CDR3: TGTGCCAGTAGTATTTCGGGACTGGCTGGAAACACCATATATTTT. Translating it yields CASSISGLAGNTIYF.

V gene TRBV5-1 combines with J gene TRBJ2-3; D gene uncertain. Trimming left V 0 bases short and J 2 bases short, with 7 bases between. Germline CDR1 is SGHRS and CDR2 is YFSETQ. CDR3 length equals 14 residues. The CDR3 bases are TGCGCCAGCAGCTTGGTACCGGTCACAGATACGCAGTATTTT. Its protein product is CASSLVPVTDTQYF.

The chain uses TRBV6-5 and TRBJ2-1; TRBD1 is a possible D gene (6 bases). The germline V and J ends were trimmed by 6 bases and 0 bases, with 12 bases remaining between them. Germline V gives CDR1 MNHEY, CDR2 SVGAGI. The CDR3 is 15 residues long. CDR3 sequence: CASRKRGGSYNEQFF. CDR3 DNA sequence: TGTGCCAGCAGGAAGAGAGGGGGCTCCTACAATGAGCAGTTCTTC.

The chain combines TRBV5-1 with TRBJ1-1; TRBD1 might be the D (5 bases). CDR1 SGHRS and CDR2 YFSETQ come from the germline V gene. The V gene lost 7 bases and the J gene lost 6 bases, with 25 bases spanning the gap. The CDR3 is 16 amino acids. Written as DNA, the CDR3 is TGCGCCAGCTATTACGGGGGGTCGGGGGGAAGCCCTGAAGCTTTCTTT. It yields the protein CASYYGGSGGSPEAFF.

The chain carries TRBV6-8 and TRBJ1-3, with D unresolved. The germline V gene has CDR1 MNHGY and CDR2 SAAAGT. Trimming removed 0 bases from V and 2 bases from J, with 14 bases in between. CDR3 length equals 17 residues. The CDR3 protein is CASSYSTSPWAGNTIYF. In nucleotides, the CDR3 is TGTGCCAGCAGTTACTCGACTTCCCCCTGGGCTGGAAACACCATATATTTT.

The chain joins TRBV6-2 or TRBV6-3 to TRBJ2-7; 10 nucleotides match TRBD2. The CDR3 runs 18 residues. V shed 5 bases and J 4 bases; nucleotides not matched to a gene: 17. CDR1 MNHEY and CDR2 SVGEGT come from the germline V gene. CDR3 sequence: CASSPASGGTQRRYEQYF. The CDR3 coding sequence is TGTGCCAGCAGTCCCGCTAGCGGGGGAACCCAACGGAGGTACGAGCAGTACTTC.

The chain couples TRBV6-1 to TRBJ1-6; TRBD1 matches 9 bases. This CDR3 is 19 amino acids long. V shed 0 bases and J 7 bases; nucleotides not matched to a gene: 13. CDR1 is MNHNS, CDR2 SASEGT, per germline. This CDR3 reads CASSEAGRDRVSVNSPLHF. DNA of the CDR3: TGTGCCAGCAGTGAAGCGGGCCGGGACAGGGTCTCCGTAAATTCACCCCTCCACTTT.

The rearrangement uses TRBV6-2 or TRBV6-3 and TRBJ2-7; TRBD2 might be the D (5 bases). V lost 2 bases to trimming and J lost 3 bases, with 8 bases between them. The germline V gene encodes CDR1 MNHEY and CDR2 SVGEGT. This CDR3 has 13 residues. The CDR3 DNA reads TGTGCCAGCAGTTACAGGACTTTCTACGAGCAGTACTTC. It specifies CASSYRTFYEQYF.

The chain recombines TRBV3-1 (or the pseudogene TRBV3-2) with TRBJ2-5, with 7 bases identical to TRBD2. The germline gives CDR1 LGHDT, CDR2 YNNKEL (reference sequence). This CDR3 is 15 amino acids long. V lost 4 bases, J lost 7 bases, and 12 bases stayed unmatched. Written as DNA, the CDR3 is TGTGCCAGCAGCCGCCAAGGAGCGGGGTTAGGGACCCAGTACTTC. Translated, it gives CASSRQGAGLGTQYF.

The chain couples TRBV15 to TRBJ2-3, with no clear D. The CDR3 sequence is 14 residues long. Germline V gives CDR1 LNHNV, CDR2 YYDKDF (reference sequence). V gave up 1 base and J gave up 2 bases, with 7 bases separating them. CDR3 coding DNA: TGTGCCACCAGCAGAGGACACTCCACAGATACGCAGTATTTT. It codes for CATSRGHSTDTQYF.

This chain joins TRBV30 and TRBJ2-1, with TRBD2 as a possible D gene (6 bases). Germline CDR1 GTSNPN, CDR2 SVGIG (reference sequence). The CDR3 is 12 residues long. V was shortened by 2 bases and J by 7 bases, with 9 bases between the two germline ends. The CDR3 DNA reads as TGTGCCTGGAGTCGGGGGACGAATGAGCAGTTCTTC. Translation gives CAWSRGTNEQFF.

The rearrangement links TRBV7-8 to TRBJ1-1, with D perhaps matching TRBD1 (5 bases). The CDR3 is made up of 17 amino acids. Germline lookup yields CDR1 SGHVS and CDR2 FQNEAQ. Trimming took 5 bases from V and 3 from J, leaving 22 bases between them. CDR3 sequence: CASSPFRRGGLDTEAFF. CDR3 nucleotides: TGTGCCAGCAGCCCTTTCCGACGGGGGGGGTTGGACACTGAAGCTTTCTTT.

In nucleotides, the CDR3 is TGTGCCAGCAGGGACAGGGGGCCAACCGGCTCTGGAAACACCATATATTTT. This codes for CASRDRGPTGSGNTIYF. The rearrangement uses TRBV27 and TRBJ1-3; 11 bases fit TRBD1. The V and J ends lost 6 bases and 0 bases, in that order; junction bases with no gene match: 7. CDR1 and CDR2 (germline): MNHEY, SMNVEV (reference sequence). The CDR3 is 17 amino acids.

This clone occurred once. The J gene is TRBJ2-7, the V gene TRBV28, with 9 bases identical to TRBD1. CDR1 is MDHEN and CDR2 is SYDVKM in the germline V gene. There are 15 residues in the CDR3. V shed 2 bases, J shed 4 bases, and the junction held 6 bases outside the gene matches. The CDR3 DNA reads TGTGCCAGCAGTTTAGGCGGACAGGGGAGGTACGAGCAGTACTTC. Translated: CASSLGGQGRYEQYF.

This sequence joins TRBV4-1 and TRBJ1-5, with no clear D. Deletions cut 0 bases from V and 7 bases from J, with 10 bases between. This CDR3 region has 14 residues. CDR1 is MGHRA and CDR2 is YSYEKL in the germline V gene. CDR3: CASSQDGGRQPQHF. DNA of the CDR3: TGCGCCAGCAGCCAAGACGGAGGTCGCCAGCCCCAGCATTTT.

This CDR3 is CASSLGPLDSGNTIYF. CDR3 bases: TGTGCCAGCAGCTTGGGCCCCCTAGACTCTGGAAACACCATATATTTT. The chain has TRBV5-6 and TRBJ1-3; D uncertain. Deletions cut 0 bases from V and 0 bases from J, with 10 bases between. Germline loops: CDR1 SGHDT, CDR2 YYEEEE. CDR3 length: 16 residues.

This rearrangement joins TRBV19 to TRBJ2-3; 7 bases align to TRBD2. V shed 4 bases and J 4 bases; nucleotides not matched to a gene: 2. This CDR3 has 13 amino acids. Germline-derived CDR1 and CDR2 are LNHDA and SQIVND (reference sequence). This chain's CDR3 is CASSTGLADTQYF. CDR3 DNA: TGTGCCAGTAGTACCGGACTAGCAGATACGCAGTATTTT.

The chain couples TRBV9 to TRBJ1-5, with 9 bases identical to TRBD1. After removal of 4 bases from V and 4 bases from J, the junction contained 3 bases not matched to a gene. CDR3 length equals 14 residues. In germline, CDR1 is SGDLS, CDR2 YYNGEE. Here the CDR3 DNA reads TGTGCCAGCAGCCGGACAGGGGCAAATCAGCCCCAGCATTTT. This encodes CASSRTGANQPQHF.

This sequence joins TRBV7-2 and TRBJ2-7; TRBD1 agrees at 8 bases. The germline V gene has CDR1 SGHTA and CDR2 FQGNSA. V shed 5 bases, J shed 0 bases, and the junction held 6 bases outside the gene matches. CDR3 length equals 15 residues. This CDR3 is CASSQTGGYSYEQYF. The CDR3 nucleotides are TGTGCCAGCAGCCAAACAGGGGGTTACTCCTACGAGCAGTACTTC.

This clone came up once. The chain couples TRBV10-3 to TRBJ1-1; the match to TRBD1 covers 7 bases. Looked up from germline, CDR1 is ENHRY and CDR2 is SYGVKD. J gave up 1 base and V 10 bases, and 12 bases lay outside the gene matches. The CDR3 is 15 amino acids. For the CDR3, the DNA is TGTGCCACTGGTAACGCGGGACAGCAGAACACTGAAGCTTTCTTT. Translated, it gives CATGNAGQQNTEAFF.

This clone was observed a few times. The gene calls are TRBV2 and TRBJ2-3, with D possibly matching TRBD1 (6 bases). Germline CDR1 SNHLY, CDR2 FYNNEI. V lost 7 bases to trimming and J lost 2 bases, with 19 bases between them. This CDR3 is 16 amino acids long. The CDR3: CASTRTDSLVTDTQYF. The CDR3 coding sequence is TGTGCCAGCACAAGAACGGACAGTCTGGTCACAGATACGCAGTATTTT.

CDR3 region: CASSPMTRGDTQYF. The CDR3 DNA is TGTGCCAGCTCACCCATGACCAGGGGGGATACGCAGTATTTT. The genes are TRBV18 and TRBJ2-3, with TRBD1 matching over 7 bases. Per germline, CDR1 KGHSH and CDR2 LQKENI. With 3 bases clipped from V and 6 bases from J, the junction kept 6 bases outside the gene matches. CDR3 length: 14 amino acids. Drawing the rest from reference TRBV18 and TRBJ2-3, the complete variable domain is NAGVMQNPRHLVRRRGQEARLRCSPMKGHSHVYWYRQLPEEGLKFMVYLQKENIIDESGMPKERFSAEFPKEGPSILRIQQVVRGDSAAYFCASSPMTRGDTQYFGPGTRLTVL.

This chain connects TRBV4-3 to TRBJ2-2; 12 bases fit TRBD2. Germline V CDR1 and CDR2: LGHNA, YSLEER. There are 15 residues in the CDR3. V was pared by 6 bases and J by 6 bases, with 5 bases of the junction left unmatched. CDR3 coding DNA: TGCGCCAGCAGAAGGACTAGCGGGACGCCCGGGGAGCTGTTTTTT. Translated: CASRRTSGTPGELFF.

This chain uses TRBV11-2 with TRBJ2-3; TRBD2 aligns across 9 bases. Trimming cost V 1 base and J 4 bases; bases outside gene matches: 15. The CDR3 has 19 residues. Germline V gene data show CDR1 as SGHAT and CDR2 as FQNNGV. The CDR3 coding sequence is TGTGCCAGCAGCTTAGCCACTTCTATCCTAGCGGGGTTGCCAGATACGCAGTATTTT. Its protein product is CASSLATSILAGLPDTQYF.